The table lists the clone carrying this T cell receptor (beta chain) with many counts. Its antigen is not known. This CDR3 is also generated by other DNA sequences in the sample. A single heparinised draw of around 0.11 L on average was taken per donor. Naive, central memory, regulatory and stem cell-like memory cells within the CD4+ compartment were sorted using CD45RO/CCR7/CD25/CD127/CD95/CD27. Expressed TCRB transcripts were sequenced after all isolated RNA was converted to cDNA. The method was immunoSEQ multiplex PCR; TCRdb's version includes in-frame clones alone and lacks a portion of them. The repertoire holds roughly 140,000 clones, with 8.1% as singletons. Germline-derived CDR1 and CDR2 are SEHNR and FQNEAQ (reference sequence). The CDR3 has 16 residues. The ends were cut back, 5 bases at V and 0 bases at J, with 14 bases in the middle. The entry originates in a study of beta chain features in type 1 diabetes.

Findings and limits, study-wide: Cells expressing TCR highly could be over-represented by cDNA sequencing. More deletions and fewer insertions at VDJ junctions were found in patients with type 1 diabetes.

The chain joins TRBV7-9 to TRBJ1-3; perhaps TRBD1 as D (6 bases). Sequenced sample: central memory CD4+ T cells from blood. The clonotype originates from a man between 18 and 35 years old in good health. CDR3 nucleotides: TGTGCCAGCAGCCCTCCTGACAGGAACTCTGGAAACACCATATATTTT. Translating it yields CASSPPDRNSGNTIYF.